A selection of T cell receptor beta chains follows, all from one sample in a study of T cell responses to AZD1222 COVID-19 vaccine. Profiled with immunoSEQ multiplex PCR; TCRdb holds only in-frame clones, not every one. The data contain tens of thousands of clones, about 92% of them singletons. The source material was peripheral blood, sampled on day 0 of AZD1222 vaccination. Receptor source: an adult in good health. CDR3s include the opening cysteine and the closing phenylalanine or tryptophan. The order of the fields is J gene, V gene, D gene, CDR3 protein. D genes are given only for firm matches.

>TRBJ1-2|TRBV5-6|.
CASSLPVGGDGGYTF
>TRBJ1-1|TRBV19|.
CASSAGIGVTEAFF
>TRBJ2-3|TRBV3-1/TRBV3-2|TRBD2
CASSRYRTSGGISTDTQYF
>TRBJ1-1|TRBV18|.
CASSPPGVHTEAFF
>TRBJ2-3|TRBV9|TRBD2
CASSVASGNTDTQYF
>TRBJ1-5|TRBV7-8|TRBD1
CASSRTGGQPQHF
>TRBJ1-6|TRBV9|TRBD1
CASRNSDRDNSPLHF
>TRBJ1-3|TRBV30|.
CAWRGSGNTIYF
>TRBJ2-1|TRBV12-5|TRBD1
CASGPLQGFLREQFF
>TRBJ2-1|TRBV3-1/TRBV3-2|TRBD2
CASSPLGALAGGNEQFF
>TRBJ1-4|TRBV28|TRBD1
CASSKDRKNEKLFF
>TRBJ1-1|TRBV18|.
CASSPTPRDTEAFF
>TRBJ1-1|TRBV5-1|.
CASSSRGGTDTEAFF
>TRBJ2-3|TRBV15|.
CATSTGDSSTDTQYF
>TRBJ2-7|TRBV5-1|TRBD1
CASSPPGTGGNYEQYF
>TRBJ1-2|TRBV5-1|TRBD1
CASSLRQGVYGYTF
>TRBJ1-2|TRBV16|.
CASSRHNYGYTF
>TRBJ2-5|TRBV3-1/TRBV3-2|TRBD2
CASSQSSLAGENWETQYF
>TRBJ2-7|TRBV6-6|.
CASSYEGGVNEQYF
>TRBJ1-3|TRBV29-1|.
CSVSHHPVAHSGNTIYF
>TRBJ1-2|TRBV19|.
CASSIQGNYGYTF
>TRBJ1-3|TRBV6-1|.
CASSELTTGNTIYF
>TRBJ2-5|TRBV5-6|.
CASSVDWEETQYF
>TRBJ2-7|TRBV28|TRBD1
CASRSGQSYEQYF
>TRBJ1-4|TRBV7-9|.
CASSLSTGGDEKLFF
>TRBJ2-2|TRBV29-1|TRBD1
CSVEDLDRANTGELFF
>TRBJ1-1|TRBV10-2|TRBD1
CAGGTANTEAFF
>TRBJ2-5|TRBV11-2|.
CASSLGRSETQYF
>TRBJ1-2|TRBV6-5|.
CASILGLNGYTF
>TRBJ1-6|TRBV27|TRBD1
CASSPWDRGGSPLHF
>TRBJ1-2|TRBV29-1|TRBD1
CSAGTAYGYTF
>TRBJ1-2|TRBV5-6|.
CASSSGTRPSNYGYTF
>TRBJ1-6|TRBV7-9|.
CASSSTGQGSPLHF
>TRBJ1-1|TRBV5-4|.
CASSLGSMNTEAFF
>TRBJ1-6|TRBV7-9|.
CASSLENSPLHF
>TRBJ1-6|TRBV9|.
CASSVAGGSGSPLHF
>TRBJ2-6|TRBV19|.
CATRGRAGDGTGANVLTF
>TRBJ2-5|TRBV5-1|.
CASSLGTGLETQYF
>TRBJ1-6|TRBV28|TRBD1
CASSPPTGGNSPLHF
>TRBJ1-2|TRBV9|.
CASSWGEGGGYTF
>TRBJ2-7|TRBV6-5|TRBD1
CASSRGQGIYEQYF
>TRBJ1-1|TRBV19|.
CASSITWRSLNTEAFF
>TRBJ1-3|TRBV7-2|.
CASSLNRAFSGNTIYF
>TRBJ2-4|TRBV27|TRBD1
CASSLSIGRGQDIQYF
>TRBJ1-6|TRBV9|.
CASSVGVAPLHF